These 23 T cell receptor beta chains were sequenced from one sample in a study of cytomegalovirus exposure and HLA in healthy donors. Here immunoSEQ multiplex PCR was the method, and the copy in TCRdb shows in-frame clones only, minus some. Among 60,000 to 90,000 clones listed, 85% to 95% were seen once. Sequenced input: PBMCs. The origin of the receptors is a woman between 18 and 30 years old in good health and CMV-seronegative.

The rearrangement uses TRBV4-3 and TRBJ1-6; D is unclear. From germline, CDR1 is LGHNA and CDR2 YSLEER. Between the trimmed V and J ends, which lost 0 bases and 0 bases, there was a span of 6 bases. The CDR3 covers 16 residues. The CDR3 DNA reads as TGCGCCAGCAGCCAAGACCTCAGCTCCTATAATTCACCCCTCCACTTT. Translated: CASSQDLSSYNSPLHF.

V and J are TRBV15 and TRBJ1-5, with D possibly matching TRBD1 (5 bases). Germline values: CDR1 LNHNV, CDR2 YYDKDF (reference sequence). Trimming took off 0 bases at V and 0 bases at J, with 9 bases between the two ends. CDR3 size: 16 residues. The DNA of the CDR3 is TGTGCCACCAGCAGAGATTGGGGGGATAGCAATCAGCCCCAGCATTTT. Translating gives CATSRDWGDSNQPQHF.

V and J are TRBV4-3 and TRBJ1-2; D is uncertain. CDR1 and CDR2 from the germline V gene are LGHNA and YSLEER. This CDR3 spans 14 amino acids. The germline V and J ends were trimmed by 0 bases and 4 bases, with 9 bases remaining between them. The CDR3 DNA is TGCGCCAGCAGCCAAGATCTAGCCAGCTATGGCTACACCTTC. Its protein is CASSQDLASYGYTF.

V gene TRBV18 combines with J gene TRBJ2-1, with D unresolved. Per the germline V gene, CDR1 is KGHSH and CDR2 is LQKENI. The CDR3 is 12 amino acids. V lost 3 bases, J lost 4 bases, and 4 bases lay in between. The CDR3 region has the DNA TGTGCCAGCTCACCCCTTTACAATGAGCAGTTCTTC. It encodes CASSPLYNEQFF.

The genes are TRBV14 and TRBJ1-2, with D possibly being TRBD1 (5 bases). Germline V CDR1 and CDR2: SGHDN, FVKESK. This CDR3 is built from 13 residues. V was pared by 3 bases and J by 12 bases, with 17 bases between. The CDR3 loop is CASSHTGGEADTF. For the CDR3, the DNA is TGTGCCAGCAGCCACACTGGGGGGGAAGCAGACACCTTC.

J is TRBJ1-3 and V is TRBV9; tentative D call: TRBD1 (6 bases). There are 13 residues in the CDR3. V was clipped by 7 bases and J by 4 bases, with 12 bases between them. Germline CDR1 reads SGDLS; CDR2 reads YYNGEE. CDR3 amino acids: CASGGNKGNTIYF. CDR3 nucleotide sequence: TGTGCCAGCGGGGGCAATAAGGGAAACACCATATATTTT.

The genes are TRBV5-1 and TRBJ2-1; TRBD1 agrees at 8 bases. The CDR3 consists of 14 residues. CDR1 SGHRS and CDR2 YFSETQ come from the germline V gene. V trimming: 1 base; J trimming: 5 bases; junction bases outside the gene matches: 2. DNA of the CDR3: TGCGCCAGCAGCTTGCAGGGGGCGGACAATGAGCAGTTCTTC. Residues: CASSLQGADNEQFF.

This clone was recorded once. The J gene is TRBJ2-3, the V gene TRBV9, with a weak D call TRBD2 (5 bases). The germline V gene has CDR1 SGDLS and CDR2 YYNGEE. CDR3 size: 13 residues. V was clipped by 1 base and J by 5 bases, with 8 bases between them. The CDR3 loop is CASSVRTVDTQYF. The DNA for the CDR3 is TGTGCCAGCAGCGTACGGACTGTAGATACGCAGTATTTT.

The gene calls are TRBV28 and TRBJ1-2, with 7 bases aligning to TRBD1. Germline values: CDR1 MDHEN, CDR2 SYDVKM. The V and J ends lost 5 bases and 5 bases, in that order; junction bases with no gene match: 2. This CDR3 is 12 amino acids long. The CDR3 DNA reads TGTGCCAGCAGTCCAGGGGGGTATGGCTACACCTTC. Translation gives CASSPGGYGYTF.

This clone was seen a handful of times. This chain joins TRBV7-2 and TRBJ2-7; tentative D call: TRBD2 (5 bases). The germline V gene has CDR1 SGHTA and CDR2 FQGNSA. The CDR3 is 15 amino acids. V lost 1 base and J 6 bases, leaving 16 bases between the germline ends. CDR3 loop: CASSLGYGVASEQYF. CDR3 nucleotide sequence: TGTGCCAGCAGCTTAGGTTACGGGGTTGCGAGCGAGCAGTACTTC.

The gene calls are TRBV5-1 and TRBJ2-7; 12 nucleotides line up with TRBD2. V gave up 5 bases and J gave up 3 bases; unmatched junction bases: 21. Germline V CDR1 and CDR2: SGHRS, YFSETQ. This CDR3 has 20 residues. CDR3 amino acids: CASRIESLASGGEEHYEQYF. DNA for the CDR3: TGCGCCAGCAGGATCGAGTCACTGGCTAGCGGGGGGGAGGAACACTACGAGCAGTACTTC.

The chain recombines TRBV6-5 with TRBJ2-1; TRBD2 matches at 11 bases. Germline loops: CDR1 MNHEY, CDR2 SVGAGI. The ends lost 5 bases at V and 7 bases at J; junction bases unmatched: 7. This CDR3 has 15 residues. Written as DNA, the CDR3 is TGTGCCAGCAGTGTTAGCGGGGGGGCTTGGAATGAGCAGTTCTTC. Amino acid sequence: CASSVSGGAWNEQFF.

The chain carries TRBV11-2 and TRBJ2-3, with D possibly TRBD2 on 6 matching bases. Looked up from germline, CDR1 is SGHAT and CDR2 is FQNNGV. V lost 4 bases, J lost 6 bases, and 20 bases lay in between. The length of the CDR3 is 16 residues. The CDR3, as DNA: TGTGCCAGCAGCTCCGCTCAGACGCCGGGGGTGGATACGCAGTATTTT. Its translation: CASSSAQTPGVDTQYF.

This chain connects TRBV9 to TRBJ1-1; 7 bases fit TRBD1. Germline trimming cut 0 bases from V and 1 base from J; bases unmatched to any gene: 9. CDR3 length: 17 amino acids. Looked up from germline, CDR1 is SGDLS and CDR2 is YYNGEE. CDR3 in amino acids: CASSVGLTGLGNTEAFF. For the CDR3, the DNA is TGTGCCAGCAGCGTAGGCCTGACAGGGCTGGGGAACACTGAAGCTTTCTTT.

The chain employs TRBV11-2 and TRBJ1-5; D is uncertain. Trimming removed 4 bases from V and 1 base from J, with 11 bases in between. CDR1 SGHAT and CDR2 FQNNGV come from the germline V gene. CDR3 length: 15 amino acids. The CDR3 protein is CASSSTGLSNQPQHF. The CDR3 coding sequence is TGTGCCAGCAGCTCTACGGGGTTGAGCAATCAGCCCCAGCATTTT.

The rearrangement joins TRBV7-9 to TRBJ2-1; 8 positions agree with TRBD1. The CDR3 is made up of 18 amino acids. The J segment lost 4 bases and the V segment lost 3 bases, leaving 14 bases of the junction unmatched. Germline V gene data show CDR1 as SEHNR and CDR2 as FQNEAQ (reference sequence). The CDR3 spells CASSFLQNGQGEYNEQFF. DNA for the CDR3: TGTGCCAGCAGCTTTCTACAAAACGGACAGGGAGAATACAATGAGCAGTTCTTC.

The V call is TRBV11-2, the J call TRBJ2-3; no reliable D call. The CDR3 totals 18 residues. V was shortened by 6 bases and J by 0 bases, with 22 bases between the two germline ends. Germline V gene lookup returns CDR1 SGHAT and CDR2 FQNNGV. The CDR3 DNA reads TGTGCCAGCAGTTCCACTGAAGCCGAGAGTGCTAGCACAGATACGCAGTATTTT. Translated, it gives CASSSTEAESASTDTQYF.

The J gene is TRBJ1-5, the V gene TRBV30, with 9 bases lining up with TRBD1. The V gene end was trimmed by 2 bases and the J gene end by 6 bases; junction bases not matched to a gene: 2. The V gene's germline CDR1 is GTSNPN and CDR2 SVGIG (reference sequence). This CDR3 comprises 13 residues. CDR3 region: CAWSRTGVQPQHF. The CDR3 DNA sequence: TGTGCCTGGAGTCGGACAGGGGTTCAGCCCCAGCATTTT.

The V gene is TRBV5-1, the J gene TRBJ2-7, with TRBD1 matching 10 bases. V shed 7 bases, J shed 4 bases, and the junction held 5 bases outside the gene matches. The CDR3 contains 13 residues. Germline V gives CDR1 SGHRS, CDR2 YFSETQ. The CDR3 DNA reads as TGCGCCAGCCACAGGACAGGGGGGTACGAGCAGTACTTC. Its protein is CASHRTGGYEQYF.

The V gene is TRBV6-5, the J gene TRBJ1-6; 11 bases fit TRBD1. The length of the CDR3 is 15 residues. The germline gives CDR1 MNHEY, CDR2 SVGAGI. Trimming at V came to 6 bases and at J to 9 bases, leaving 7 bases not matched to a gene. The CDR3 nucleotides read TGTGCCAGCAGCCTAAGGACAGGGGGCCGTTCACCCCTCCACTTT. This sequence encodes CASSLRTGGRSPLHF.

The CDR3, as DNA: TGTGCCAGCAGCTCAGGGGGCCGCTATGGCTACACCTTC. It encodes CASSSGGRYGYTF. This sequence joins TRBV7-2 and TRBJ1-2, with 8 nucleotides matching TRBD1. This CDR3 spans 13 amino acids. V dropped 4 bases and J dropped 4; count of bases not matched to a gene: 2. Germline V CDR1 and CDR2: SGHTA, FQGNSA.

The V gene is TRBV7-2, the J gene TRBJ1-2, with a tentative D call TRBD1 (5 bases). V was clipped by 7 bases and J by 8 bases, with 20 bases between them. There are 14 residues in the CDR3. Germline lookup yields CDR1 SGHTA and CDR2 FQGNSA. The CDR3 sequence: CASILVGGEGGYTF. CDR3 DNA sequence: TGTGCCAGCATCCTCGTCGGGGGGGAGGGGGGCTACACCTTC.

The chain uses TRBV27 and TRBJ2-6; D is undetermined. The V and J ends lost 1 base and 0 bases respectively, with 7 bases between them. The CDR3 contains 16 residues. Germline V gene lookup returns CDR1 MNHEY and CDR2 SMNVEV (reference sequence). The CDR3 here is CASSLLTVSGANVLTF. For the CDR3, the DNA is TGTGCCAGCAGTTTATTAACTGTCTCTGGGGCCAACGTCCTGACTTTC.